This entry concerns a single T cell receptor (beta chain). Its antigen remains unidentified. The sample holds no much larger clone one base away, and base qualities are not on file. This sample was sequenced with an Illumina HiSeq 1500. TCRdb trimmed the raw reads at Q25, called clones with MiXCR and kept productive beta chains. Records with the same CDR3 protein are collapsed into one entry carrying the most frequent genes and DNA. In this sample the table shows approximately 700,000 distinct CDR3 sequences, less than 40% of which occur a single time. The ten top clones hold 2.5% to 3.5% of the sample. The sample belongs to a study of T cell repertoires in cytomegalovirus infection (dated by TCRdb to about 2019). For the wider study: Because public TCR beta signatures pointed to carriage of CMV infection together with the matching HLA type, the HLA type of each donor mattered for the analysis. The investigation overall reported the following: Carriers of CMV infection plus the relevant HLA type were discriminated by the cumulative frequency of public TCR beta family members in the study cohort and in an independent roughly 340-donor cohort. The ex vivo response was dominated by HLA-C-restricted CMV-specific TCR beta clonotypes, and the single most frequent clonotype in two of eight donors was supplied by these HLA-C-restricted clonotypes.

There are 19 amino acids in the CDR3, from cysteine to phenylalanine inclusive. Only CDR3 DNA is held: 57 bases, read in frame from base 1. From the germline V gene, CDR1 is SGHVS and CDR2 is FQNEAQ. At the junction V is shortened by 2 bases and J by 4 bases; bases outside the gene matches: 17. This receptor was identified in a human donor in good health (CMV status not recorded). Some clones in this sample may be carry-over from other donors' samples. Input material: PBMCs. The chain employs TRBV7-8 and TRBJ2-3; the central 8 bases match TRBD1. Here the CDR3 is given as CASSLKGAGGKARADTQYF. The nucleotides are TGTGCCAGCAGCTTAAAGGGGGCAGGGGGCAAGGCAAGGGCAGATACGCAGTATTTT.